This T cell receptor (beta chain) was recovered during a study of blood T cells in healthy people across ages. General observations from the study: More naive CD4+ cells and higher diversity marked long-lived donors relative to aged donors.

This CDR3 has 12 amino acids. The germline V gene has CDR1 WSHSY and CDR2 SAAADI. Samples had at least 6 million PBMCs isolated from them. This clonotype was seen at least ten times. Antigen unknown. Then a second PCR, running about 7 to 11 cycles, was carried out with a sample-barcoded 5' primer and a J-beta primer mix. With 12 random nucleotides, a template-switch adaptor tagged each individual cDNA molecule. MiXCR, run by TCRdb on the 5' RACE reads, gives a single entry per CDR3 protein. The repertoire has about 1.1 million distinct CDR3 sequences, under 40% of them found once; the top ten carry over 10%.

This receptor was identified in a man in his late teens or twenties in good health. This rearrangement joins TRBV10-2 to TRBJ2-5; no reliable D call. The DNA matches TRBJ2-7 better at its end, which makes the J call doubtful. Sample: blood. DNA of the CDR3: TGCGCCAGTAGAGGTCCCGCTGGCGAGCAGTACTTC. It translates to CASRGPAGEQYF.